Presented here are 29 T cell receptor beta chains from one specimen sequenced in a study of CD8+ T cells in alopecia areata. Extraction of RNA preceded its reverse transcription into cDNA, which served as the sequencing template. Sequenced by immunoSEQ multiplex PCR; TCRdb stores in-frame clones only, minus some. The sample has some 130,000 clones; under 60% are singletons. Sequencing used CD4+ T cells sorted from blood, obtained at week 0. The receptor source for this set is a human donor with alopecia areata.

The chain joins TRBV11-2 to TRBJ2-3; D ambiguous. Trimming cost V 1 base and J 6 bases, with 8 bases left between them. This CDR3 comprises 13 residues. From germline, CDR1 is SGHAT and CDR2 FQNNGV. This chain's CDR3 is CASSLAFPDTQYF. CDR3 sequence (DNA): TGTGCCAGCAGCTTAGCTTTCCCGGATACGCAGTATTTT.

The chain combines TRBV6-5 with TRBJ2-3; D possibly matches TRBD1 or TRBD2 (5 bases each). V was shortened by 7 bases and J by 0 bases, with 11 bases between the two germline ends. The CDR3 is 14 residues long. Germline CDR1 MNHEY, CDR2 SVGAGI. CDR3: CASNRGPSTDTQYF. The CDR3 DNA sequence: TGTGCCAGCAACCGGGGACCTAGCACAGATACGCAGTATTTT.

This chain joins TRBV15 and TRBJ2-5; the match to TRBD1 covers 7 bases. Per germline, CDR1 LNHNV and CDR2 YYDKDF (reference sequence). The CDR3 runs to 12 residues. The trim removed 3 bases at V and 14 bases at J, leaving 9 bases unmatched. CDR3 amino acids: CATSRPDRAQYF. As DNA, the CDR3 is TGTGCCACCAGCAGGCCCGACAGGGCTCAATACTTC.

The chain carries TRBV19 and TRBJ1-1; D possibly corresponds to TRBD1 (6 bases). CDR1 and CDR2 (germline): LNHDA, SQIVND (reference sequence). The CDR3 has 13 residues. Trimming stripped 8 bases from V and 4 bases from J, with 14 bases between. CDR3 residues: CASSARGFTEAFF. CDR3 nucleotide sequence: TGTGCCAGTTCCGCAAGGGGGTTCACTGAAGCTTTCTTT.

The chain recombines TRBV7-9 with TRBJ2-2; D remains unclear. The CDR3 sequence is 12 residues long. Trimming took off 6 bases at V and 4 bases at J, with 6 bases between the two ends. Germline CDR1 is SEHNR and CDR2 is FQNEAQ (reference sequence). CDR3 residues: CASSSTTGELFF. The CDR3 DNA sequence: TGTGCCAGCAGTTCAACCACCGGGGAGCTGTTTTTT.

The rearrangement uses TRBV4-1 and TRBJ2-7; D assignment may be TRBD1 or TRBD2 (5 bases each). The CDR3 is 14 residues long. CDR1 and CDR2 from the germline V gene are MGHRA and YSYEKL. Trimming took off 4 bases at V and 1 base at J, with 11 bases between the two ends. CDR3 sequence (DNA): TGCGCCAGCAGCCCCCGGGGCCTTTCCTACGAGCAGTACTTC. Its protein product is CASSPRGLSYEQYF.

J is TRBJ2-5 and V is TRBV7-3; 15 positions match TRBD2. The ends lost 5 bases at V and 4 bases at J; junction bases unmatched: 8. The germline V gene encodes CDR1 SGHTA and CDR2 FQGTGA. The CDR3 totals 17 residues. CDR3 sequence reads: CASSVSGTSGGLETQYF. DNA for the CDR3: TGTGCCAGCAGCGTGTCCGGGACTAGCGGGGGGCTAGAGACCCAGTACTTC.

The chain has TRBV5-1 and TRBJ2-7; tentative D call: TRBD2 (6 bases). Trimming stripped 0 bases from V and 7 bases from J, with 14 bases between. Germline lookup yields CDR1 SGHRS and CDR2 YFSETQ. CDR3 length equals 14 residues. The CDR3 DNA reads as TGCGCCAGCAGCTTGGGGCGCCCGGCGGGGGAGCAGTACTTC. This gives the protein CASSLGRPAGEQYF. The whole variable domain, filled in from reference TRBV5-1 and TRBJ2-7, reads KAGVTQTPRYLIKTRGQQVTLSCSPISGHRSVSWYQQTPGQGLQFLFEYFSETQRNKGNFPGRFSGRQFSNSRSEMNVSTLELGDSALYLCASSLGRPAGEQYFGPGTRLTVT.

This chain joins TRBV15 and TRBJ1-5, with 7 bases fitting TRBD1. The germline CDR1 and CDR2 sequences are LNHNV and YYDKDF (reference sequence). The CDR3 length is 14 residues. Germline trimming cut 0 bases from V and 6 bases from J; bases unmatched to any gene: 2. Here the CDR3 DNA reads TGTGCCACCAGCAGAGATCACAGGGGTCAGCCCCAGCATTTT. Translation: CATSRDHRGQPQHF.

V usage is TRBV7-3 and J usage is TRBJ2-7; a possible D gene is TRBD2 (6 bases). From germline, CDR1 is SGHTA and CDR2 FQGTGA. The CDR3 is 15 amino acids. The ends were cut back, 1 base at V and 2 bases at J, with 12 bases in the middle. CDR3 in DNA: TGTGCCAGCAGCTTAAAAGGTGGACTACCCTACGAGCAGTACTTC. Translated: CASSLKGGLPYEQYF.

The chain links TRBV4-1 to TRBJ2-3; 7 bases agree with TRBD2. Per germline, CDR1 MGHRA and CDR2 YSYEKL. The CDR3 totals 13 residues. Trimming cost V 2 bases and J 5 bases; bases outside gene matches: 1. CDR3 residues: CASSQRGEDTQYF. CDR3 nucleotide sequence: TGCGCCAGCAGCCAACGGGGGGAAGATACGCAGTATTTT.

In this sample, this clone turned up a few times. This chain links TRBV30 with TRBJ1-3; the D gene is possibly TRBD1 (5 bases). This CDR3 region has 14 residues. Trimming removed 4 bases at V and 0 bases at J, with 10 bases between. Germline V gene sequence: CDR1 GTSNPN, CDR2 SVGIG (reference sequence). The CDR3 loop is CAWNAGLSGNTIYF. The DNA of the CDR3 is TGTGCCTGGAATGCGGGGCTCTCTGGAAACACCATATATTTT.

This clone has a handful of counts. The chain joins TRBV7-9 to TRBJ2-3, with D possibly TRBD2 on 7 matching bases. Trimming removed 1 base at V and 2 bases at J, with 16 bases between. The CDR3 length is 17 residues. The germline CDR1 and CDR2 sequences are SEHNR and FQNEAQ (reference sequence). CDR3 bases: TGTGCCAGCAGCTTAGTGTCAGCGGCGGGGGCCACAGATACGCAGTATTTT. Translated: CASSLVSAAGATDTQYF. Supplemented by reference TRBV7-9 and TRBJ2-3, the full variable domain reads DTGVSQNPRHKITKRGQNVTFRCDPISEHNRLYWYRQTLGQGPEFLTYFQNEAQLEKSRLLSDRFSAERPKGSFSTLEIQRTEQGDSAMYLCASSLVSAAGATDTQYFGPGTRLTVL.

In DNA form, the CDR3 reads TGTGCCATCTCCGGGACAGGAGGGAGCACTGAAGCTTTCTTT. Protein product: CAISGTGGSTEAFF. The V call is TRBV10-3, the J call TRBJ1-1, with 8 bases fitting TRBD1. The CDR3 consists of 14 residues. J was trimmed by 4 bases and V by 8 bases; bases with no gene match: 9. Germline assignment: CDR1 ENHRY and CDR2 SYGVKD.

This clone was counted a few times. V and J are TRBV11-2 and TRBJ2-1, with unresolved D. V shed 1 base and J shed 9 bases, with 7 bases lying between them. Germline loops: CDR1 SGHAT, CDR2 FQNNGV. This CDR3 region has 12 residues. The CDR3 bases are TGTGCCAGCAGCTTAGTGGTAGGTGAGCAGTTCTTC. Its translation: CASSLVVGEQFF.

CDR3 sequence reads: CASRGSGAYNEQFF. The CDR3 nucleotides read TGTGCCAGCAGGGGGTCGGGGGCCTACAATGAGCAGTTCTTC. This sequence joins TRBV2 and TRBJ2-1; tentatively, D is TRBD2 (6 bases). Trimming removed 6 bases at V and 2 bases at J, with 11 bases between. Germline V gives CDR1 SNHLY, CDR2 FYNNEI. The CDR3 is 14 residues long.

V is TRBV7-9 and J is TRBJ2-5; the D gene is possibly TRBD2 (5 bases). This CDR3 is built from 13 residues. V lost 3 bases and J 5 bases, leaving 10 bases between the germline ends. Looked up from germline, CDR1 is SEHNR and CDR2 is FQNEAQ (reference sequence). The CDR3 nucleotides are TGTGCCAGCAGCTTGAGCGGAGCGGAGACCCAGTACTTC. This translates into CASSLSGAETQYF.

The sample holds a few counts of this clone. V is TRBV20-1 and J is TRBJ2-1, with unresolved D. CDR3 length equals 11 residues. V dropped 5 bases and J dropped 6 bases, with 8 bases sitting between them. In germline, CDR1 is DFQATT, CDR2 SNEGSKA (reference sequence). The CDR3 DNA follows: TGCAGTGCTGGGTGGGGCAATGAGCAGTTCTTC. Its translation is CSAGWGNEQFF.

The CDR3 loop is CASGPGQGDVYQETQYF. CDR3 nucleotide sequence: TGTGCCAGCGGACCGGGACAGGGCGACGTTTACCAAGAGACCCAGTACTTC. The rearrangement joins TRBV9 to TRBJ2-5, with 9 bases matching TRBD1. Germline assignment: CDR1 SGDLS and CDR2 YYNGEE. V trimming: 7 bases; J trimming: 0 bases; junction bases outside the gene matches: 13. CDR3 length: 17 residues.

The chain recombines TRBV2 with TRBJ1-2, with 7 bases fitting TRBD1. Germline assignment: CDR1 SNHLY and CDR2 FYNNEI. With 6 bases clipped from V and 4 bases from J, the junction kept 11 bases outside the gene matches. The CDR3 sequence is 15 residues long. Here the CDR3 reads CASRRQGTGSYGYTF. The CDR3, as DNA: TGTGCCAGCAGGAGACAGGGTACAGGGAGCTATGGCTACACCTTC.

This clone was picked up one time. The CDR3 protein is CASNLEDTYEQYF. CDR3 bases: TGCGCCAGCAACCTGGAAGATACCTACGAGCAGTACTTC. The chain has TRBV5-1 and TRBJ2-7; D is unclear. The CDR3 has 13 amino acids. V dropped 6 bases and J dropped 2 bases, with 12 bases sitting between them. Germline V gives CDR1 SGHRS, CDR2 YFSETQ.

This clone has only a few counts. The chain has TRBV4-1 and TRBJ1-5, with 8 nucleotides matching TRBD1. This CDR3 has 15 amino acids. Looked up from germline, CDR1 is MGHRA and CDR2 is YSYEKL. V gave up 1 base and J gave up 5 bases; unmatched junction bases: 4. The CDR3 DNA follows: TGCGCCAGCAGCCAAGGGACAGGGCTTGATCAGCCCCAGCATTTT. Protein product: CASSQGTGLDQPQHF.

This rearrangement joins TRBV2 to TRBJ2-2; TRBD1 is a possible D gene (6 bases). Germline V gene sequence: CDR1 SNHLY, CDR2 FYNNEI. CDR3 length equals 15 residues. Trimming cost V 6 bases and J 6 bases, with 17 bases left between them. This chain's CDR3 is CASSGRGLPSGELFF. CDR3 sequence (DNA): TGTGCCAGCAGCGGCAGGGGCCTTCCTTCCGGGGAGCTGTTTTTT. The full variable domain, with the rest looked up from reference TRBV2 and TRBJ2-2, is EPEVTQTPSHQVTQMGQEVILRCVPISNHLYFYWYRQILGQKVEFLVSFYNNEISEKSEIFDDQFSVERPDGSNFTLKIRSTKLEDSAMYFCASSGRGLPSGELFFGEGSRLTVL.

The rearrangement uses TRBV29-1 and TRBJ2-3; 11 nucleotides match TRBD2. Germline trimming cut 3 bases from V and 3 bases from J; bases unmatched to any gene: 5. Germline lookup yields CDR1 SQVTM and CDR2 ANQGSEA. The CDR3 is made up of 15 amino acids. CDR3 in amino acids: CSVDGTSGLTDTQYF. The CDR3, as DNA: TGCAGCGTTGATGGGACTAGCGGTTTGACAGATACGCAGTATTTT.

The chain is built from TRBV30 and TRBJ2-6; the D is unclear. Per the germline V gene, CDR1 is GTSNPN and CDR2 is SVGIG (reference sequence). The ends were cut back, 1 base at V and 0 bases at J, with 10 bases in the middle. The CDR3 is 16 amino acids. This chain's CDR3 is CAWSAAPRSGANVLTF. The CDR3 nucleotides read TGTGCCTGGAGTGCGGCCCCTCGCTCTGGGGCCAACGTCCTGACTTTC.

The table lists this clone with a count of one. The J gene is TRBJ1-2, the V gene TRBV7-9, with 8 bases matching TRBD1. Germline V gene lookup returns CDR1 SEHNR and CDR2 FQNEAQ (reference sequence). J gave up 4 bases and V 6 bases, and 10 bases lay outside the gene matches. The CDR3 length is 15 residues. As DNA, the CDR3 is TGTGCCAGCAGAGGACAGGGCGCGTATGCCTATGGCTACACCTTC. Translated, it gives CASRGQGAYAYGYTF. The full variable domain, completed using reference TRBV7-9 and TRBJ1-2, is DTGVSQNPRHKITKRGQNVTFRCDPISEHNRLYWYRQTLGQGPEFLTYFQNEAQLEKSRLLSDRFSAERPKGSFSTLEIQRTEQGDSAMYLCASRGQGAYAYGYTFGSGTRLTVV.

The table lists this clone with a few counts. The V and J genes are TRBV29-1 and TRBJ2-3, with D unclear. Germline CDR1 is SQVTM and CDR2 is ANQGSEA. Trimming took 6 bases from V and 2 from J, leaving 9 bases between them. CDR3 length: 12 amino acids. CDR3 sequence: CSVDNSTDTQYF. CDR3 bases: TGCAGCGTCGACAACTCCACAGATACGCAGTATTTT.

This clone was recorded a few times. The chain has TRBV25-1 and TRBJ1-6; D is unresolved. In germline, CDR1 is MGHDK, CDR2 SYGVNS. Trimming left V 4 bases short and J 8 bases short, with 9 bases between. This CDR3 is 13 amino acids long. This CDR3 is CASSGWSDSPLHF. The CDR3 DNA reads TGTGCCAGCAGTGGTTGGAGCGATTCACCCCTCCACTTT. The whole variable domain, remainder taken from reference TRBV25-1 and TRBJ1-6, is EADIYQTPRYLVIGTGKKITLECSQTMGHDKMYWYQQDPGMELHLIHYSYGVNSTEKGDLSSESTVSRIRTEHFPLTLESARPSHTSQYLCASSGWSDSPLHFGNGTRLTVT.

The CDR3 DNA is TGTGCCAGCAGCTTCACCCCGGGACAGACTAATTCACCCCTCCACTTT. It is translated as CASSFTPGQTNSPLHF. V gene TRBV7-9 combines with J gene TRBJ1-6, with 7 bases matching TRBD1. Germline values: CDR1 SEHNR, CDR2 FQNEAQ (reference sequence). This CDR3 is 16 amino acids long. V shed 3 bases, J shed 6 bases, and the junction held 8 bases outside the gene matches.